The rows below give T cell receptor beta chains drawn from one sample of a study of cytomegalovirus exposure and HLA in healthy donors. The data were produced by immunoSEQ multiplex PCR, yet TCRdb's version contains in-frame clones alone and is incomplete. There are 95,000 to 110,000 clones in the sample; 60% to 85% occur only once, and about 5.4% lies in the top ten. Sequencing used PBMCs. These TCRs come from a young woman in good health and CMV-seropositive. Both conserved end residues are part of each CDR3. The D gene is left open where the match is weak.

TRBD1	TRBV9	TRBJ1-2	TGTGCCAGCAGGGGGACAGGAGGGAGCTATGGCTACACCTTC	CASRGTGGSYGYTF
TRBD2	TRBV5-4	TRBJ2-1	TGTGCCAGCAGCTTGGACAGCGGGAGGGCCTGGGAGCAGTTCTTC	CASSLDSGRAWEQFF
.	TRBV28	TRBJ2-7	TGTGCCAGCAGTTTGTTCCGGGGTAGCTCCTACGAGCAGTACTTC	CASSLFRGSSYEQYF
.	TRBV7-2	TRBJ1-4	TGTGCCAGCAGCTCACAGCACGGTGAAAAACTGTTTTTT	CASSSQHGEKLFF
TRBD2	TRBV2	TRBJ2-1	TGTGCCAGCAGGACCGCTAGCGGCTCCTACAATGAGCAGTTCTTC	CASRTASGSYNEQFF
.	TRBV5-1	TRBJ2-7	TGCGCCAGCAGCTTGGTGGGCGGACAGACCCCCTACGAGCAGTACTTC	CASSLVGGQTPYEQYF
TRBD1	TRBV18	TRBJ2-7	TGTGCCAGCTCACCAACGTCAGGGGGCGGGGAGCAGTACTTC	CASSPTSGGGEQYF
.	TRBV9	TRBJ2-1	TGTGCCAGCAGCGTATATGGTTCTAGTTACAATGAGCAGTTCTTC	CASSVYGSSYNEQFF
.	TRBV4-1	TRBJ2-1	TGCGCCAGCAGCCAAGAGGAGTGGGACAATGAGCAGTTCTTC	CASSQEEWDNEQFF
.	TRBV5-1	TRBJ1-2	TGCGCCAGCAGAGAAGCAGGCTACTATGGCTACACCTTC	CASREAGYYGYTF
TRBD2	TRBV10-3	TRBJ2-1	TGTGCCATCAGTAGACTAGCGGGAGCGGATGAGCAGTTCTTC	CAISRLAGADEQFF